This TCR beta chain emerged from a study of blood T cells in healthy people across ages. Looking at the study overall: About one barcoded beta molecule was captured per two T cells (by template switching).

The CDR3 is made up of 13 amino acids. With respect to this clonotype: It may be a read error: a sequence one base away is much more abundant.

Together with a sample-barcoded 5' primer, a J-beta primer mix was included in a second PCR lasting roughly 6 to 12 cycles. TCRdb passed the 5' RACE reads through MiXCR, listing each CDR3 protein once. This table has approximately 810,000 distinct CDR3 sequences, around 30% appearing once. The source of this sequence is a woman of 80 years or more in good health. The genes are TRBV12-3 or TRBV12-4 and TRBJ1-6; 8 bases fit TRBD1. The material sequenced was blood. CDR3 sequence: CASSTDRVSPPHF. The CDR3 region has the DNA TGTGCCAGCAGCACGGACAGGGTCTCACCCCCCCACTTT.